The clone carrying this T cell receptor beta chain was counted only a few times. Its antigen is not known. Trimming left V 1 base short and J 10 bases short, with 13 bases between. There are 12 residues in the CDR3. Germline V lookup: CDR1 GTSNPN, CDR2 SVGIG (reference sequence). These data come from a study of T cells in Graves' hyperthyroidism and ophthalmopathy. Looking at the study overall: It was at initial diagnosis, before any treatment, that peripheral blood was collected. Study-level findings and limits: Peripheral blood also featured most of the thyroid clonotypes expanded above 0.001.

The source material, RNA transcripts, was used to amplify TCR beta CDR3 regions. The TCR CDR3 was amplified in a first-round RT-PCR using the HTBI primer set. One entry per CDR3 protein, called by TCRdb with MiXCR from the multiplex PCR reads. The top ten clones hold roughly 39% of a sample with 250,000 to 300,000 distinct CDR3 sequences, roughly a fifth of them seen once. This clonotype was obtained from a man aged 45 to 65 with Graves' ophthalmopathy. V is TRBV30 and J is TRBJ1-2, with a weak D call TRBD1 (5 bases). Sequencing was carried out using blood. CDR3 bases: TGTGCCTGGAGTGGAGGGGCGGCCTACTACACCTTC. The encoded protein is CAWSGGAAYYTF.